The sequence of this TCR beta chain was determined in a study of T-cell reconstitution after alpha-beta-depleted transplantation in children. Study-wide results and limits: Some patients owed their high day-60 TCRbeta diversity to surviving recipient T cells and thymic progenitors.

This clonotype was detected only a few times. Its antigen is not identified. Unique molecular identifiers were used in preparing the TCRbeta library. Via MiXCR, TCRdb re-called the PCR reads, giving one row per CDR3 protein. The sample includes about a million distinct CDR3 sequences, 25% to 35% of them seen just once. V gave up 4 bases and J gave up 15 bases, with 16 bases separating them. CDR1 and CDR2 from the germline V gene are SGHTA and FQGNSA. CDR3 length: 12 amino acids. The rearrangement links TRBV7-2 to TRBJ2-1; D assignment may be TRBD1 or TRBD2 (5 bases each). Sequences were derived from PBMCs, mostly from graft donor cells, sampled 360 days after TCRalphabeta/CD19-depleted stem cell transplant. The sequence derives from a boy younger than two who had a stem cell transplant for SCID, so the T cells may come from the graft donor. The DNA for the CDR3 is TGTGCCAGCAGCTCCTGGGACGATCGGCCGTTCTTC. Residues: CASSSWDDRPFF.